One sample yielded the 10 T cell receptor beta chains listed below, sequenced in a study of cytomegalovirus exposure and HLA in healthy donors. The PCR used 60 Vbeta and 13 Jbeta primers. This table comes from immunoSEQ multiplex PCR, and its TCRdb copy is limited to in-frame clones, with some not included. The table has more than 150,000 clones, 60% to 80% seen once. The sample consisted of PBMCs. The receptors were gathered from a man aged 45 to 65 in good health and CMV-seropositive.

CDR3 loop: CASSLRQGYGYTF. In DNA, the CDR3 is TGTGCCAGCAGCTTGCGACAGGGCTATGGCTACACCTTC. The chain is built from TRBV5-6 and TRBJ1-2; TRBD1 matches at 7 bases. Per the germline V gene, CDR1 is SGHDT and CDR2 is YYEEEE. The CDR3 consists of 13 residues. Losses at the gene ends were 1 base for V and 4 bases for J; bases not matched to a gene: 1. Based on the CDR3 plus reference TRBV5-6 and TRBJ1-2, the full variable domain is DAGVTQSPTHLIKTRGQQVTLRCSPKSGHDTVSWYQQALGQGPQFIFQYYEEEERQRGNFPDRFSGHQFPNYSSELNVNALLLGDSALYLCASSLRQGYGYTFGSGTRLTVV.

The gene calls are TRBV19 and TRBJ1-4; TRBD1 matches 11 bases. The CDR3 contains 18 residues. V gave up 4 bases and J gave up 0 bases; unmatched junction bases: 7. Germline lookup yields CDR1 LNHDA and CDR2 SQIVND (reference sequence). CDR3 protein: CASSTGTGGLSTNEKLFF. Written as DNA, the CDR3 is TGTGCCAGTAGTACCGGGACAGGGGGTCTTTCAACTAATGAAAAACTGTTTTTT.

The chain uses TRBV6-5 and TRBJ2-1, with D possibly matching TRBD2 (5 bases). Per the germline V gene, CDR1 is MNHEY and CDR2 is SVGAGI. There are 16 residues in the CDR3. V gave up 1 base and J gave up 2 bases, with 12 bases separating them. For the CDR3, the DNA is TGTGCCAGCAGTTACTTGACCCCCGGGGCCTACAATGAGCAGTTCTTC. This codes for CASSYLTPGAYNEQFF.

The chain links TRBV2 to TRBJ2-7, with D possibly being TRBD2 (6 bases). This CDR3 has 14 amino acids. The V end was cut by 6 bases, the J end by 2 bases, with 14 bases between. Germline V gene lookup returns CDR1 SNHLY and CDR2 FYNNEI. CDR3 in DNA: TGTGCCAGCAGCGCCGGGACTGTGGCCTACGAGCAGTACGTC. Protein sequence: CASSAGTVAYEQYV.

This clone was observed a few times. The V gene is TRBV12-5, the J gene TRBJ1-1, with D unclear. There are 13 residues in the CDR3. The V and J ends lost 1 base and 3 bases respectively, with 6 bases between them. Looked up from germline, CDR1 is LGHNT and CDR2 is FRNRAP. The chain's CDR3 is CASGLGAYTEAFF. The CDR3 nucleotides are TGTGCTAGTGGTTTGGGAGCCTACACTGAAGCTTTCTTT.

The chain links TRBV28 to TRBJ1-5; D is unresolved. Between the trimmed V and J ends, which lost 2 bases and 4 bases, there was a span of 3 bases. Germline lookup yields CDR1 MDHEN and CDR2 SYDVKM. The length of the CDR3 is 12 residues. Here the CDR3 DNA reads TGTGCCAGCAGTTTACAAAATCAGCCCCAGCATTTT. Translating it yields CASSLQNQPQHF.

V and J are TRBV5-4 and TRBJ2-1, with 7 bases identical to TRBD1. CDR3 length equals 16 residues. The V segment lost 4 bases and the J segment 3 bases; nucleotides outside the gene matches: 10. Germline V gene lookup returns CDR1 SGHNT and CDR2 YYREEE (reference sequence). The CDR3 DNA is TGTGCCAGCAGCGTGAACAGGGGATTATTCTACAATGAGCAGTTCTTC. Protein sequence: CASSVNRGLFYNEQFF.

This clone was detected a few times. The chain is built from TRBV4-1 and TRBJ1-2; 10 bases match TRBD1. Trimming at V came to 2 bases and at J to 2 bases, leaving 2 bases not matched to a gene. The CDR3 consists of 15 residues. Germline V CDR1 and CDR2: MGHRA, YSYEKL. CDR3 DNA sequence: TGCGCCAGCAGCCAACAGACAGGGGGCAACTATGGCTACACCTTC. Translated: CASSQQTGGNYGYTF.

This clone is a singleton in its sample. The chain carries TRBV6-6 and TRBJ1-1; D remains ambiguous. Trimming took 6 bases from V and 5 from J, leaving 13 bases between them. This CDR3 contains 13 residues. Per the germline V gene, CDR1 is MNHNY and CDR2 is SVGAGI (reference sequence). The CDR3 protein is CASSRGGYTEAFF. CDR3 DNA sequence: TGTGCCAGCAGCCGGGGAGGCTATACTGAAGCTTTCTTT.

This clone was picked up one time. The chain couples TRBV5-6 to TRBJ2-7; D is ambiguous. Germline V gene lookup returns CDR1 SGHDT and CDR2 YYEEEE. Trimming removed 2 bases from V and 0 bases from J, with 6 bases in between. The CDR3 extends over 13 amino acids. The CDR3, as DNA: TGTGCCAGCAGCTTTGGCAGCTCCTACGAGCAGTACTTC. Protein product: CASSFGSSYEQYF.